This is a list of T cell receptor beta chains from one sample in a study of blood T cell repertoires in COVID-19. TCRdb's table, derived via immunoSEQ multiplex PCR, lists solely in-frame clones and lacks some. The top ten clones hold 15% to 20% of a sample with 200,000 to 250,000 clones, roughly 84% of them seen once. Sample: peripheral blood. The receptors derive from a woman aged 80 or over with active or convalescent COVID-19. CDR3s include the opening cysteine and the closing phenylalanine or tryptophan. The D gene is left open where the match is weak. Not every row has a clone size; where given, it reads once, few, many or a size class.

TRBJ1-1	TRBV29-1	-	-	TGCAGCGTGGCGGCGCATTGGGGGGACACTGAAGCTTTCTTT	CSVAAHWGDTEAFF
TRBJ2-7	TRBV6-5	-	-	TGTGCCAGCAGTTACCAACATCAGCAGTACTTC	CASSYQHQQYF
TRBJ2-3	TRBV7-3	TRBD2	-	TGTGCCAGCAGCCCACCGGGGGGAGATACGCAGTATTTT	CASSPPGGDTQYF
TRBJ2-5	TRBV7-7	TRBD1	-	TGTGCCAGCAGCTTAGCCCGACAGGGGGGTTGGGAGACCCAGTACTTC	CASSLARQGGWETQYF
TRBJ2-7	TRBV7-2	-	-	TGTGCCAGCAGCATGGACTATTACGAGCAGTACTTC	CASSMDYYEQYF
TRBJ2-1	TRBV5-3	TRBD2	-	TGTGCCAGAAGCTTGGGCCCCGGACTAGCCCGGACCAATGAGCAGTTCTTC	CARSLGPGLARTNEQFF
TRBJ2-5	TRBV5-1	-	-	TGCGCCAGCAGCTTGGCTACTAGCATCGAGACCCAGTACTTC	CASSLATSIETQYF
TRBJ1-1	TRBV19	-	-	TGTGCCAGTAGTCGACGGGGGGAGGGCACTGAAGCTTTCTTT	CASSRRGEGTEAFF
TRBJ1-1	TRBV6-1	TRBD1	once	TGTGCCAGCAGTGAATATTTAAGGACAGGGAATGCTGTTGGCACTGAAGCTTTCTTT	CASSEYLRTGNAVGTEAFF
TRBJ2-7	TRBV5-6	TRBD2	-	TGTGCCAGCAGCTCTCTATCTGCTAGCGGGACCGACGAGCAGTACTTC	CASSSLSASGTDEQYF
TRBJ1-1	TRBV9	TRBD1	many	TGTGCCAGCAGCCCTACAGGGGGCGGTGAAGCTTTCTTT	CASSPTGGGEAFF
TRBJ2-3	TRBV11-3	TRBD1	-	TGTGCCAGCAGCTTAGGGGGGACAGGGGGCAGTAGGCCAGATACGCAGTATTTT	CASSLGGTGGSRPDTQYF
TRBJ2-3	TRBV28	TRBD2	-	TGTGCCAGCAGTACGCGTCAGGAGCGGGGGGGCTCTCTACGCACAGATACGCAGTATTTT	CASSTRQERGGSLRTDTQYF
TRBJ1-1	TRBV7-9	TRBD1	-	TGTGCCAGCAGCGGACGGGACAGGAACACTGAAGCTTTCTTT	CASSGRDRNTEAFF
TRBJ2-1	TRBV4-3	-	-	TGCGCCAGCAGCCGGCAGCAGGACAATGAGCAGTTCTTC	CASSRQQDNEQFF
TRBJ1-1	TRBV27	-	many	TGTGCCAGCAGTTTATCGTCCCTCCTGACAGAGATGAACACTGAAGCTTTCTTT	CASSLSSLLTEMNTEAFF
TRBJ1-1	TRBV28	-	-	TGTGCCAGCAGTCCATGGAGGGGAGTCACTGAAGCTTTCTTT	CASSPWRGVTEAFF
TRBJ2-7	TRBV7-9	TRBD1	-	TGTGCCAGTACAGGGGGTTACGAGCAGTACTTC	CASTGGYEQYF
TRBJ1-2	TRBV28	-	-	TGTGCCAGCTCACCCTGGGGGGGAATGAGCTACACCTTC	CASSPWGGMSYTF
TRBJ2-5	TRBV6-5	TRBD1	-	TGTGCCACCTACTGGACAGGCCAAGAGACCCAGTACTTC	CATYWTGQETQYF
TRBJ1-6	TRBV6-5	-	-	TGTGCCAGCAGTTTAGGGAGTTTTTATAATTCACCCCTCCACTTT	CASSLGSFYNSPLHF
TRBJ2-6	TRBV7-6	TRBD2	-	TGTGCCAGCAGCTCGACTAGCGGGGGGGACTCTGGGGCCAACGTCCTGACTTTC	CASSSTSGGDSGANVLTF
TRBJ1-5	TRBV3-1/TRBV3-2	-	-	TGTGCCAGCAGCCGAACGGGACTGAGCAATCAGCCCCAGCATTTT	CASSRTGLSNQPQHF
TRBJ2-2	TRBV7-2	TRBD1	-	TGTGCCAGCAGCTCGGGACAGTTGGGGTACACCGGGGAGCTGTTTTTT	CASSSGQLGYTGELFF
TRBJ2-7	TRBV4-2	-	-	TGTGCCAGCAGCCAAGAGCTTTGGGGGCCCCTCAACGAGCAGTACTTC	CASSQELWGPLNEQYF
TRBJ1-4	TRBV5-5	TRBD1	-	TGTGCCAGCAGCATCGGGACAGGTGGAACTAATGAAAAACTGTTTTTT	CASSIGTGGTNEKLFF
TRBJ1-2	TRBV11-2	-	-	TGTGCCAGCAGCTTAGGACAGACCTACTATGGCTACACCTTC	CASSLGQTYYGYTF
TRBJ2-3	TRBV7-9	TRBD2	-	TGTGCCAGCAGCTCCCTAGCGGGGGGGACAGATACGCAGTATTTT	CASSSLAGGTDTQYF
TRBJ1-2	TRBV28	-	-	TGTGCCAGCAGTTTAGGGGCAGTCTATGGCTACACCTTC	CASSLGAVYGYTF
TRBJ2-3	TRBV7-2	-	-	TGTGCCAGCAGCTTAGCCAGCGGCCGGAGCACAGATACGCAGTATTTT	CASSLASGRSTDTQYF
TRBJ2-3	TRBV27	TRBD2	-	TGTGCCAGCAGTCCCCTTAGCGGGAGGGCCGGGGATACGCAGTATTTT	CASSPLSGRAGDTQYF
TRBJ2-7	TRBV5-1	-	-	TGCGCCAGCAGCTCGCAAGGGGCCTCCTACGAGCAGTACTTC	CASSSQGASYEQYF
TRBJ1-1	TRBV25-1	TRBD1	-	TGTGCCAGCAGTGAATCCCCGCGACAGGGGACTGAAGCTTTCTTT	CASSESPRQGTEAFF
TRBJ1-6	TRBV29-1	TRBD1	-	TGCAGCGTTGAGGGGACAGCGGGCCCTAATTCACCCCTCCACTTT	CSVEGTAGPNSPLHF
TRBJ2-3	TRBV24-1	-	-	TGTGCCACCAGTGATCGGGGATCGGGCACAGATACGCAGTATTTT	CATSDRGSGTDTQYF
TRBJ2-1	TRBV4-1	-	-	TGCGCCAGCAGCCAAGTTGACGGGATATACAATGAGCAGTTCTTC	CASSQVDGIYNEQFF
TRBJ2-2	TRBV9	-	-	TGTGCCAGCAACAGGGAAGCTTCGAACACCGGGGAGCTGTTTTTT	CASNREASNTGELFF
TRBJ2-1	TRBV7-3	TRBD2	few	TGTGCCAGCAGCCAAACTGGGGGACTAGCCGATGAGCAGTTCTTC	CASSQTGGLADEQFF
TRBJ2-1	TRBV27	TRBD2	-	TGTGCCAGCAGTCAACAGCGGGGGGGAGCCTACAATGAGCAGTTCTTC	CASSQQRGGAYNEQFF
TRBJ1-6	TRBV28	-	-	TGTGCCAGCAATCGAGATTATAATTCACCCCTCCACTTT	CASNRDYNSPLHF
TRBJ1-1	TRBV30	TRBD1	-	TGTGCCTGGAGTATCTCGACAGGGCCGAACACTGAAGCTTTCTTT	CAWSISTGPNTEAFF
TRBJ2-7	TRBV5-6	TRBD2	-	TGTGCCAGCAGCGGGGGCGGGAGGCCCTCCTACGAGCAGTACTTC	CASSGGGRPSYEQYF
TRBJ2-1	TRBV18	-	-	TGTGCCAGCTCACCAGGCGGGCCAAGCTACAATGAGCAGTTCTTC	CASSPGGPSYNEQFF
TRBJ2-5	TRBV24-1	TRBD1	-	TGTGCCACCAGTGAGCTCCGGGACAGCCAAGAGACCCAGTACTTC	CATSELRDSQETQYF
TRBJ1-2	TRBV18	-	-	TGTGCCAGCTCACCACCCCAGGACTATGGCTACACCTTC	CASSPPQDYGYTF
TRBJ2-2	TRBV7-3	TRBD2	once	TGTGCCAGCAGCTTAACCTCCCAGCGGGAGGGCCGGGAGCTGTTTTTT	CASSLTSQREGRELFF
TRBJ1-1	TRBV7-2	-	few	TGTGCCAGCAGCTTTCTGGGAGGGAACACTGAAGCTTTCTTT	CASSFLGGNTEAFF
TRBJ1-2	TRBV14	TRBD1	once	TGTGCCAGCAGCCATATCCCACCGGGACAGAACCCGCATGGCTACACCTTC	CASSHIPPGQNPHGYTF
TRBJ2-2	TRBV7-8	-	-	TGTGCCAGCAGATTCGGAGACGCCGGGGAGCTGTTTTTT	CASRFGDAGELFF
TRBJ2-2	TRBV4-2	TRBD1	few	TGTGCCAGCAGCCCTGGGACAGGGTTGAACACCGGGGAGCTGTTTTTT	CASSPGTGLNTGELFF
TRBJ1-3	TRBV10-1	-	once	TGCGCCAGTCCGCAACCAGGTGGGTCCTCTGGAAACACCATATATTTT	CASPQPGGSSGNTIYF
TRBJ1-1	TRBV23-1	TRBD1	-	TGCGCCACCCCTTCGGACAGGACCGAATCTGAAGCTTTCTTT	CATPSDRTESEAFF
TRBJ2-7	TRBV2	TRBD2	few	TGTGCCAGCAGTGTTGGACTAGCGAACTACGAGCAGTACTTC	CASSVGLANYEQYF
TRBJ2-3	TRBV4-3	TRBD1	-	TGCGCCAGCAGCCAATCCCCCGGGACAGGGTGGACAGATACGCAGTATTTT	CASSQSPGTGWTDTQYF
TRBJ1-5	TRBV2	TRBD1	once	TGTGCCAGCAACCGGGACAGGGGGCCCCATCAGCCCCAGCATTTT	CASNRDRGPHQPQHF